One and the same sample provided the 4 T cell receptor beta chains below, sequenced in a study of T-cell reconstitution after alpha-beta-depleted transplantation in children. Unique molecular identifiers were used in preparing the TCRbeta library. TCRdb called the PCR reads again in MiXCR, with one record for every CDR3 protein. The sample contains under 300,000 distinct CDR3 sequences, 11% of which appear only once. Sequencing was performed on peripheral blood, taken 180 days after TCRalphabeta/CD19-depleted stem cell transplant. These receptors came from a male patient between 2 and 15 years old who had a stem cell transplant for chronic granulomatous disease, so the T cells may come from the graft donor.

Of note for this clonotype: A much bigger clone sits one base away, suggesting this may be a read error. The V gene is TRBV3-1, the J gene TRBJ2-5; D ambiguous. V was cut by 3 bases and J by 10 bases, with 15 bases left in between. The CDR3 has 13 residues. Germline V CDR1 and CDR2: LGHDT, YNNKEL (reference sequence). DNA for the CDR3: TGTGCCAGCAGCCATAATGGAGTGAGAGACCAGTACTTC. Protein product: CASSHNGVRDQYF.

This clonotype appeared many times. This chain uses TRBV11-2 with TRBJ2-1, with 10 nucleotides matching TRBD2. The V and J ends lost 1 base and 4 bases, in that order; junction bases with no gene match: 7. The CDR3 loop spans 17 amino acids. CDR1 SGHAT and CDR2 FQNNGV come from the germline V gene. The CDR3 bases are TGTGCCAGCAGCTTAGTACTAGCGGGAAGGAGATACAATGAGCAGTTCTTC. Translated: CASSLVLAGRRYNEQFF. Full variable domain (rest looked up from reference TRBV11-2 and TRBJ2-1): EAGVAQSPRYKIIEKRQSVAFWCNPISGHATLYWYQQILGQGPKLLIQFQNNGVVDDSQLPKDRFSAERLKGVDSTLKIQPAKLEDSAVYLCASSLVLAGRRYNEQFFGPGTRLTVL.

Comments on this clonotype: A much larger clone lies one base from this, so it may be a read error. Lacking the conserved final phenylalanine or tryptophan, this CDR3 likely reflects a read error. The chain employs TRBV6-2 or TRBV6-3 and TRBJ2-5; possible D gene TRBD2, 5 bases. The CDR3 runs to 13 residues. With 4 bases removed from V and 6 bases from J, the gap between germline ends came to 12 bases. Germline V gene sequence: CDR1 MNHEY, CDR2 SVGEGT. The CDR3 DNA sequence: TGTGCCAGCAGTTGGACTTTTGGGAAGACCCAGTACCTC. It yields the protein CASSWTFGKTQYL.

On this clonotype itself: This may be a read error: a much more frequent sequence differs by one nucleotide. The CDR3 sequence is CSARGVLPAQIQYF. The CDR3 bases are TGCAGTGCTAGAGGTGTCTTACCGGCCCAGATCCAGTACTTC. The rearrangement uses TRBV20-1 and TRBJ2-5; no clear D. There are 14 residues in the CDR3. Trimming removed 1 base at V and 10 bases at J, with 19 bases between. Looked up from germline, CDR1 is DFQATT and CDR2 is SNEGSKA (reference sequence).